The 31 T cell receptor beta chains given below trace back to one sample, sequenced in a study of radiotherapy plus CTLA-4 blockade in lung cancer (dated 2018 in TCRdb). The method behind the library was the immunoSEQ multiplex PCR assay. TCRdb obtained this table from immuneACCESS and retained in-frame rearrangements with V and J assigned. These tables miss some clones; where compared with another copy, unresolved V genes account for less than half of the shortfall, and the remainder is unexplained. In this sample the table shows about 95,000 clones, approximately 83% of which occur a single time. The ten largest make up 0.75% to 0.85% of the sample. The starting material was peripheral blood, obtained from a patient treated with radiotherapy plus ipilimumab. The receptors here all came from a human donor with non-small cell lung cancer who had stable disease on radiotherapy plus ipilimumab.

This chain joins TRBV18 and TRBJ1-1, with D maybe TRBD1 (5 bases). The germline V gene encodes CDR1 KGHSH and CDR2 LQKENI. The CDR3 loop spans 17 amino acids. V was pared by 3 bases and J by 2 bases, with 19 bases between. In DNA form, the CDR3 reads TGTGCCAGCTCACCTCTAATCGGGCAGGGTAGTAACACTGAAGCTTTCTTT. Protein: CASSPLIGQGSNTEAFF.

The chain joins TRBV27 to TRBJ1-1, with D uncertain. The CDR3 has 11 amino acids. V lost 6 bases and J lost 8, with 10 bases in between. CDR1 and CDR2 (germline): MNHEY, SMNVEV (reference sequence). CDR3 protein: CASSFRSEAFF. The CDR3 DNA follows: TGTGCCAGCAGCTTCCGCTCCGAAGCTTTCTTT.

The genes are TRBV19 and TRBJ1-3; D gene unclear. The germline V and J ends were trimmed by 5 bases and 5 bases, with 10 bases remaining between them. The length of the CDR3 is 13 residues. Germline V gene sequence: CDR1 LNHDA, CDR2 SQIVND (reference sequence). The CDR3 here is CASSSHSRNTIYF. CDR3 DNA sequence: TGTGCCAGTAGTTCCCATTCAAGAAACACCATATATTTT. Full variable domain (outside the CDR3, taken from reference TRBV19 and TRBJ1-3): DGGITQSPKYLFRKEGQNVTLSCEQNLNHDAMYWYRQDPGQGLRLIYYSQIVNDFQKGDIAEGYSVSREKKESFPLTVTSAQKNPTAFYLCASSSHSRNTIYFGEGSWLTVV.

The chain joins TRBV27 to TRBJ2-2; 7 nucleotides match TRBD1. There are 14 residues in the CDR3. Trimming took 8 bases from V and 0 from J; bases not matched to a gene: 3. CDR1 and CDR2 from the germline V gene are MNHEY and SMNVEV (reference sequence). The CDR3 DNA is TGTGCCAGCTCAGGGGGTTCGAACACCGGGGAGCTGTTTTTT. Amino acid sequence: CASSGGSNTGELFF.

This chain uses TRBV7-9 with TRBJ2-5; D is possibly TRBD1 (5 bases). The CDR3 consists of 15 residues. Trimming removed 1 base from V and 1 base from J, with 10 bases in between. CDR1 is SEHNR, CDR2 FQNEAQ, per germline (reference sequence). CDR3 in amino acids: CASSLGLQVQETQYF. The CDR3 coding sequence is TGTGCCAGCAGCTTAGGGTTACAGGTCCAAGAGACCCAGTACTTC.

V is TRBV5-1 and J is TRBJ1-1, with a possible D match to TRBD1 (5 bases). The V end lost 4 bases, the J end lost 3 bases, and 13 bases lay between the germline ends. Germline values: CDR1 SGHRS, CDR2 YFSETQ. The CDR3 length is 14 residues. In DNA, the CDR3 is TGCGCCAGCAGCCCCCTGGGAGGGGACACTGAAGCTTTCTTT. This sequence encodes CASSPLGGDTEAFF.

Only one count was recorded for this clone. The V call is TRBV6-6, the J call TRBJ2-2; 7 positions agree with TRBD1. The CDR3 length is 15 residues. J was trimmed by 5 bases and V by 2 bases; bases with no gene match: 5. The germline CDR1 and CDR2 sequences are MNHNY and SVGAGI (reference sequence). The CDR3 region is CASSYRGLGTGELFF. The CDR3 DNA is TGTGCCAGCAGTTACAGGGGGCTTGGGACCGGGGAGCTGTTTTTT.

The genes are TRBV9 and TRBJ2-4; 9 bases are shared with TRBD1. Looked up from germline, CDR1 is SGDLS and CDR2 is YYNGEE. The CDR3 is 15 residues long. V was pared by 3 bases and J by 5 bases, with 6 bases of the junction left unmatched. The CDR3 region has the DNA TGTGCCAGCAGCGCGCCGGGACAGGGAGAAAACATTCAGTACTTC. Translated, it gives CASSAPGQGENIQYF.

J is TRBJ2-5 and V is TRBV6-6, with a tentative D call TRBD2 (5 bases). Germline assignment: CDR1 MNHNY and CDR2 SVGAGI (reference sequence). The CDR3 totals 13 residues. Trimming took off 5 bases at V and 3 bases at J, with 10 bases between the two ends. The CDR3 DNA reads TGTGCCAGCAGTCATGGAGGCAAAGAGACCCAGTACTTC. Translating gives CASSHGGKETQYF.

The chain links TRBV28 to TRBJ2-2; 8 bases are a match to TRBD1. CDR3 length: 15 residues. The germline gives CDR1 MDHEN, CDR2 SYDVKM. The ends lost 6 bases at V and 3 bases at J; junction bases unmatched: 6. CDR3 sequence reads: CASSSGGPHTGELFF. The CDR3, as DNA: TGTGCCAGCAGCTCAGGGGGCCCCCACACCGGGGAGCTGTTTTTT. Full variable domain (remainder filled in from reference TRBV28 and TRBJ2-2): DVKVTQSSRYLVKRTGEKVFLECVQDMDHENMFWYRQDPGLGLRLIYFSYDVKMKEKGDIPEGYSVSREKKERFSLILESASTNQTSMYLCASSSGGPHTGELFFGEGSRLTVL.

The genes are TRBV19 and TRBJ1-3, with D possibly matching TRBD1 (6 bases). CDR1 is LNHDA, CDR2 SQIVND, per germline (reference sequence). V was shortened by 3 bases and J by 0 bases, with 12 bases between the two germline ends. This CDR3 has 16 amino acids. The DNA for the CDR3 is TGTGCCAGTAGTATGGGACAAAGCTCCTCTGGAAACACCATATATTTT. It yields the protein CASSMGQSSSGNTIYF. Supplemented by reference TRBV19 and TRBJ1-3, the full variable domain reads DGGITQSPKYLFRKEGQNVTLSCEQNLNHDAMYWYRQDPGQGLRLIYYSQIVNDFQKGDIAEGYSVSREKKESFPLTVTSAQKNPTAFYLCASSMGQSSSGNTIYFGEGSWLTVV.

This clone has only a few counts. This chain joins TRBV28 and TRBJ1-4; D perhaps matches TRBD1 (5 bases). Germline values: CDR1 MDHEN, CDR2 SYDVKM. The CDR3 is made up of 15 amino acids. The V end lost 4 bases, the J end lost 0 bases, and 9 bases lay between the germline ends. The CDR3 DNA reads TGTGCCAGCAGTTACGACAGAGCAACTAATGAAAAACTGTTTTTT. Translation: CASSYDRATNEKLFF.

The V and J genes are TRBV7-2 and TRBJ2-5; 9 nucleotides align to TRBD1. Germline-derived CDR1 and CDR2 are SGHTA and FQGNSA. This CDR3 has 14 amino acids. V was pared by 5 bases and J by 4 bases, with 5 bases of the junction left unmatched. CDR3 sequence (DNA): TGTGCCAGCAGCGAACAGGGGGCGAGAGAGACCCAGTACTTC. This translates into CASSEQGARETQYF.

The chain joins TRBV18 to TRBJ2-6, with D unclear. The V end was cut by 2 bases, the J end by 0 bases, with 5 bases between. This CDR3 comprises 15 residues. Germline lookup yields CDR1 KGHSH and CDR2 LQKENI. The CDR3 protein is CASSPMGSGANVLTF. In DNA, the CDR3 is TGTGCCAGCTCACCAATGGGCTCTGGGGCCAACGTCCTGACTTTC.

The gene calls are TRBV29-1 and TRBJ1-2; D is undetermined. The CDR3 covers 11 residues. Germline V gives CDR1 SQVTM, CDR2 ANQGSEA. V was pared by 4 bases and J by 7 bases, with 10 bases between. The chain's CDR3 is CSVGDGVGYTF. The DNA of the CDR3 is TGCAGCGTTGGTGACGGGGTTGGCTACACCTTC.

This chain links TRBV6-5 with TRBJ1-3; possible D gene TRBD1, 6 bases. The germline CDR1 and CDR2 sequences are MNHEY and SVGAGI. V lost 6 bases and J lost 6, with 15 bases in between. The length of the CDR3 is 14 residues. The CDR3 nucleotides read TGTGCCAGCAGCTCGGGACACGGCCTAAACACCATATATTTT. This translates into CASSSGHGLNTIYF.

This clone occurred a few times. CDR3 amino acids: CASSEDGAPNQPQHF. As DNA, the CDR3 is TGCGCCAGCAGCGAAGACGGGGCCCCCAATCAGCCCCAGCATTTT. This sequence joins TRBV5-1 and TRBJ1-5, with D maybe TRBD1 (5 bases). This CDR3 is 15 amino acids long. The ends were cut back, 4 bases at V and 3 bases at J, with 14 bases in the middle. Germline CDR1 and CDR2: SGHRS and YFSETQ.

This clone was counted a few times. The J gene is TRBJ2-5, the V gene TRBV18; 7 bases fit TRBD2. This CDR3 has 13 residues. The germline gives CDR1 KGHSH, CDR2 LQKENI. V lost 3 bases, J lost 5 bases, and 3 bases stayed unmatched. The CDR3 reads CASSPQGGETQYF. CDR3 DNA sequence: TGTGCCAGCTCACCCCAGGGAGGGGAGACCCAGTACTTC.

The chain couples TRBV29-1 to TRBJ2-1, with 7 positions matching TRBD2. The V gene's germline CDR1 is SQVTM and CDR2 ANQGSEA. V shed 6 bases, J shed 1 base, and the junction held 9 bases outside the gene matches. The CDR3 contains 15 residues. CDR3: CSVIDGGRSYNEQFF. Here the CDR3 DNA reads TGCAGCGTGATAGACGGGGGGAGGTCCTACAATGAGCAGTTCTTC.

This chain links TRBV7-2 with TRBJ1-6; 8 bases map to TRBD1. Per germline, CDR1 SGHTA and CDR2 FQGNSA. The CDR3 length is 15 residues. Unmatched junction bases numbered 8, after V lost 3 bases and J lost 10 bases. The CDR3 region is CASSFDRGRESPLHF. CDR3 nucleotide sequence: TGTGCCAGCAGCTTCGACAGGGGACGGGAATCACCCCTCCACTTT.

This clone was seen only once. J is TRBJ2-7 and V is TRBV28, with 10 positions matching TRBD2. J gave up 5 bases and V 3 bases, and 7 bases lay outside the gene matches. CDR1 is MDHEN and CDR2 is SYDVKM in the germline V gene. The CDR3 covers 15 residues. CDR3 protein: CASSFQLAGIDEQYF. CDR3 DNA sequence: TGTGCCAGCAGTTTCCAACTAGCGGGAATAGACGAGCAGTACTTC.

The chain recombines TRBV18 with TRBJ2-3; 12 nucleotides match TRBD1. The V gene's germline CDR1 is KGHSH and CDR2 LQKENI. This CDR3 contains 15 residues. The V segment lost 6 bases and the J segment 5 bases; nucleotides outside the gene matches: 6. The CDR3 sequence: CASSAGTGGLDTQYF. CDR3 DNA: TGTGCCAGCTCGGCCGGGACAGGGGGCTTAGATACGCAGTATTTT.

This chain connects TRBV29-1 to TRBJ1-2; the match to TRBD1 covers 11 bases. Trimming cost V 6 bases and J 1 base; bases outside gene matches: 4. Germline CDR1 SQVTM, CDR2 ANQGSEA. The CDR3 has 14 amino acids. The CDR3 region is CSVAGTGGNYGYTF. CDR3 nucleotides: TGCAGCGTAGCAGGGACAGGGGGTAACTATGGCTACACCTTC.

The chain is built from TRBV13 and TRBJ2-7, with D possibly TRBD1 on 6 matching bases. Germline CDR1 and CDR2: PRHDT and FYEKMQ (reference sequence). V was trimmed by 0 bases and J by 2 bases, leaving 11 bases between them. This CDR3 spans 15 amino acids. The CDR3 DNA reads as TGTGCCAGCAGCTTAGGACAGGGAAGACCCTACGAGCAGTACTTC. It specifies CASSLGQGRPYEQYF.

The rearrangement joins TRBV7-9 to TRBJ2-5, with 9 bases aligning to TRBD2. This CDR3 spans 15 amino acids. Germline-derived CDR1 and CDR2 are SEHNR and FQNEAQ (reference sequence). The trim removed 2 bases at V and 5 bases at J, leaving 6 bases unmatched. CDR3 sequence (DNA): TGTGCCAGCAGCTTATCGGCGGGGGGGCTGGAGACCCAGTACTTC. Translation: CASSLSAGGLETQYF. Using reference TRBV7-9 and TRBJ2-5 for the parts outside the CDR3, the full variable domain is DTGVSQNPRHKITKRGQNVTFRCDPISEHNRLYWYRQTLGQGPEFLTYFQNEAQLEKSRLLSDRFSAERPKGSFSTLEIQRTEQGDSAMYLCASSLSAGGLETQYFGPGTRLLVL.

This clone was counted a single time. This rearrangement joins TRBV7-8 to TRBJ1-5; 7 bases agree with TRBD1. This CDR3 has 16 amino acids. V dropped 4 bases and J dropped 4; count of bases not matched to a gene: 10. CDR1 is SGHVS and CDR2 is FQNEAQ in the germline V gene. CDR3 loop: CASSSTRQGTNQPQHF. CDR3 sequence (DNA): TGTGCCAGCAGCTCGACTCGACAGGGTACGAATCAGCCCCAGCATTTT.

The CDR3 loop reads CASSARQAGDKLFF. CDR3 coding DNA: TGTGCCAGCAGCGCCCGACAGGCTGGGGATAAACTGTTTTTT. V is TRBV11-1 and J is TRBJ1-4; maybe TRBD1 (6 bases). Germline assignment: CDR1 SGHAT and CDR2 FQDESV (reference sequence). The CDR3 consists of 14 residues. Trimming took 5 bases from V and 11 from J, leaving 18 bases between them.

V and J are TRBV10-1 and TRBJ1-4; D ambiguous. The germline V gene has CDR1 WNHNN and CDR2 SYGVQD (reference sequence). The ends were cut back, 7 bases at V and 7 bases at J, with 7 bases in the middle. The CDR3 length is 11 residues. For the CDR3, the DNA is TGCGCCAGCATGGGGTCTGAAAAACTGTTTTTT. Its protein is CASMGSEKLFF.

The chain recombines TRBV5-1 with TRBJ2-1; 10 nucleotides align to TRBD2. The CDR3 length is 15 residues. From germline, CDR1 is SGHRS and CDR2 YFSETQ. Trimming removed 2 bases from V and 7 bases from J; junction bases left unmatched: 6. CDR3 sequence: CASSLLAGRGNEQFF. The CDR3 region has the DNA TGCGCCAGCAGCTTACTAGCGGGGAGAGGGAATGAGCAGTTCTTC.

V usage is TRBV28 and J usage is TRBJ2-5; no definite D call. Trimming took off 4 bases at V and 4 bases at J, with 10 bases between the two ends. The CDR3 runs to 13 residues. From germline, CDR1 is MDHEN and CDR2 SYDVKM. The CDR3 DNA is TGTGCCAGCAGTTGGGGTCGCGGAGAGACCCAGTACTTC. Protein sequence: CASSWGRGETQYF. Looking up the rest from reference TRBV28 and TRBJ2-5 gives the full variable domain: DVKVTQSSRYLVKRTGEKVFLECVQDMDHENMFWYRQDPGLGLRLIYFSYDVKMKEKGDIPEGYSVSREKKERFSLILESASTNQTSMYLCASSWGRGETQYFGPGTRLLVL.

This chain connects TRBV2 to TRBJ1-4, with 7 bases that match TRBD1. Germline V gene data show CDR1 as SNHLY and CDR2 as FYNNEI. V lost 8 bases and J lost 7; bases outside the gene matches: 13. There are 15 residues in the CDR3. The CDR3 DNA follows: TGTGCCAGCTGTAGACAGGGTAGTGCAGGTGAAAAACTGTTTTTT. Encoded protein: CASCRQGSAGEKLFF. The variable domain in full, with the rest retrieved from reference TRBV2 and TRBJ1-4, is EPEVTQTPSHQVTQMGQEVILRCVPISNHLYFYWYRQILGQKVEFLVSFYNNEISEKSEIFDDQFSVERPDGSNFTLKIRSTKLEDSAMYFCASCRQGSAGEKLFFGSGTQLSVL.